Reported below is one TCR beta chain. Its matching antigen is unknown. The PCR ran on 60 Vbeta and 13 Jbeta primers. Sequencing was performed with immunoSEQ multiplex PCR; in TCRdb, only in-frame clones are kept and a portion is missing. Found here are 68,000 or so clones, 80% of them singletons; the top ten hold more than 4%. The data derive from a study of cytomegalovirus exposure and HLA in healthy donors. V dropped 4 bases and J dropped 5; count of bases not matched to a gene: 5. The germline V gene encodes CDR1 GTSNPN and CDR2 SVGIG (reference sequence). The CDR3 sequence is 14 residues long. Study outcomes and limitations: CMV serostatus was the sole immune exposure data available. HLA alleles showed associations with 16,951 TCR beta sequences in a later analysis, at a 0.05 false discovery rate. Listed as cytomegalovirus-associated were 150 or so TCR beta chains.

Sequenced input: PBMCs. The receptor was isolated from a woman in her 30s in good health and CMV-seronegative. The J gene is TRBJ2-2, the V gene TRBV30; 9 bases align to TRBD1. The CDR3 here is CAWTGQGSTGELFF. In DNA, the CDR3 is TGTGCCTGGACCGGACAGGGGTCGACCGGGGAGCTGTTTTTT.